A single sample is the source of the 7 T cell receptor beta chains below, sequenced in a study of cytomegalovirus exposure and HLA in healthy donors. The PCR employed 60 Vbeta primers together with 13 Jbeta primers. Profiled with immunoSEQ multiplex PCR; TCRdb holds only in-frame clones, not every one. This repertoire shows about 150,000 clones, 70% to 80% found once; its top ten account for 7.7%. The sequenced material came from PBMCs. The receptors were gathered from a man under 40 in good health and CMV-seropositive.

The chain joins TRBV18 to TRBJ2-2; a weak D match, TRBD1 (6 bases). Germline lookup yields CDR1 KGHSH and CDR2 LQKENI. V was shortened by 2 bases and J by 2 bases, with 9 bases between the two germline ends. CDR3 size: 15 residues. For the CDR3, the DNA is TGTGCCAGCTCACCAGGGACAATCAACACCGGGGAGCTGTTTTTT. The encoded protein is CASSPGTINTGELFF.

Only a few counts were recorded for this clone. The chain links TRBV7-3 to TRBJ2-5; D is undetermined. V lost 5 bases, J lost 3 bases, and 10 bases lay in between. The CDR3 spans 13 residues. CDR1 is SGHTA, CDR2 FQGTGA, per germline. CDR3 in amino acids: CASSPSFEETQYF. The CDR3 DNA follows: TGTGCCAGCAGCCCCAGTTTCGAAGAGACCCAGTACTTC.

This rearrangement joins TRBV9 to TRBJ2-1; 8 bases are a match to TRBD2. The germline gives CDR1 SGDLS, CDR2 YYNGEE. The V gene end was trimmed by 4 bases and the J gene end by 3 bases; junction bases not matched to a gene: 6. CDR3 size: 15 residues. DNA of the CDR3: TGTGCCAGCAGCCCCAGCGGGAGTCACTACAATGAGCAGTTCTTC. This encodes CASSPSGSHYNEQFF.

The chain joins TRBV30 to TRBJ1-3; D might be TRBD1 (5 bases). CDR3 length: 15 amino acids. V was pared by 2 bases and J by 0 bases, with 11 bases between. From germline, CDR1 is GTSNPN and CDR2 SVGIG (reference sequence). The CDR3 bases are TGTGCCTGGAGTACCCCAGGGAACTCTGGAAACACCATATATTTT. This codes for CAWSTPGNSGNTIYF.

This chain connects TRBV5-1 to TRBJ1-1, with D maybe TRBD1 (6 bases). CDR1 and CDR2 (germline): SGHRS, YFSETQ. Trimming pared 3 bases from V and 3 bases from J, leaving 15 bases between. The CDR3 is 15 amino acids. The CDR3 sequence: CASSWKPGQDTEAFF. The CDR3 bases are TGCGCCAGCAGCTGGAAACCGGGACAAGACACTGAAGCTTTCTTT.

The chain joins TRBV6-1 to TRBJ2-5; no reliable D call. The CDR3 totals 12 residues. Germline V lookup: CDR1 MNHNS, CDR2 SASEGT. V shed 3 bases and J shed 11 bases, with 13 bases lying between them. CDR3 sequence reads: CASSDSYPPQYF. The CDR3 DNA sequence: TGTGCCAGCAGTGATAGTTATCCCCCTCAGTACTTC.

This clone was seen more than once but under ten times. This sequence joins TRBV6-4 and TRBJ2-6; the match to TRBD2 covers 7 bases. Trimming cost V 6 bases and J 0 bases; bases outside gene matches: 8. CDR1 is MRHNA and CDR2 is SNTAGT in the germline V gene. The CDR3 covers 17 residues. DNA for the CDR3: TGTGCCAGCAGAGCGGGACGGACATCCTCTGGGGCCAACGTCCTGACTTTC. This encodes CASRAGRTSSGANVLTF.